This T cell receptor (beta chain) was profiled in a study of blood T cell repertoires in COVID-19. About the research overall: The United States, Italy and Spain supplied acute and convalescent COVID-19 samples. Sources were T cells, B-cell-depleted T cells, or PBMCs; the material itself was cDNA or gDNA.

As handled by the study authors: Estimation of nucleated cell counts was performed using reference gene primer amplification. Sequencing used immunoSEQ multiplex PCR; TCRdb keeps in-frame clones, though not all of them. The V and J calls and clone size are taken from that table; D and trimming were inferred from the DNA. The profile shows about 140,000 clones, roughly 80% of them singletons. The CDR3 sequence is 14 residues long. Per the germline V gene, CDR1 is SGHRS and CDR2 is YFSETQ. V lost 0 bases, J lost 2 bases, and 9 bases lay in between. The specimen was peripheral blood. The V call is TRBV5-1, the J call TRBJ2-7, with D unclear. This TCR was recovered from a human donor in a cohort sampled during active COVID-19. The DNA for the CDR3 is TGCGCCAGCAGCTTGGGGCAGGTTACCTACGAGCAGTACTTC. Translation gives CASSLGQVTYEQYF.